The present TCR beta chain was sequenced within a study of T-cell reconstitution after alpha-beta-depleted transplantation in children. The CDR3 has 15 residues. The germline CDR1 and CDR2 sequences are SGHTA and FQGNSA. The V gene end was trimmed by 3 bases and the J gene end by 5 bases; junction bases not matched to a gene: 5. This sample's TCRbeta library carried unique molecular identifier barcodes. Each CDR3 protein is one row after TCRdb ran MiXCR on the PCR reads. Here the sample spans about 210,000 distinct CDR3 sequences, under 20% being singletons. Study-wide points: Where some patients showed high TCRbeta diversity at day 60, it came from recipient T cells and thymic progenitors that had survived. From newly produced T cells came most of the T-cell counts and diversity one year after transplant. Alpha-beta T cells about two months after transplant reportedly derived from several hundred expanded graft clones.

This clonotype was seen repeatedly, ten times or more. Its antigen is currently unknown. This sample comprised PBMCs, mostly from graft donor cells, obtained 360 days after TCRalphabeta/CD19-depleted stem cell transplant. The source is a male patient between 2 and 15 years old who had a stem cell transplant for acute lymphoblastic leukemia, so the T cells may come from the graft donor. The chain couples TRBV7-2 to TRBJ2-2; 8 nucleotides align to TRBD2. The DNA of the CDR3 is TGTGCCAGCAGCTTGGCCCGGGGGGGGACCGGGGAGCTGTTTTTT. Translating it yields CASSLARGGTGELFF.